Listed below are T cell receptor beta chains from one sample, sequenced in a study of CD8 T cells in ankylosing spondylitis. TCRdb called the 5' RACE reads again in MiXCR, with one record for every CDR3 protein. The sample holds about 540,000 distinct CDR3 sequences, over 9.5% seen once. The specimen sequenced was blood, either unsorted or a sorted T cell fraction (not recorded which). All receptors derive from a male donor with ankylosing spondylitis. Both conserved end residues are part of each CDR3. D genes are given only for firm matches. The size of a clone is reported for some rows only, either as once, few or many, or as a class for expanded clones.

TRBJ2-7,TRBV30,NA,NA,CAWSAGTEPYEQYF,TGTGCCTGGAGTGCCGGGACGGAACCCTACGAGCAGTACTTC
TRBJ2-7,TRBV20-1,NA,many,CSAQDRRETLYEQYF,TGCAGTGCTCAAGACAGGCGGGAGACCCTCTACGAGCAGTACTTC
TRBJ2-3,TRBV11-2,NA,NA,CASSLLTGEDTQYF,TGTGCCAGCAGCTTATTGACAGGAGAAGATACGCAGTATTTT
TRBJ1-6,TRBV11-2,NA,medium-sized,CASSLLAAFSPLHF,TGTGCCAGCAGCTTATTGGCCGCGTTTTCACCCCTCCACTTT
TRBJ2-1,TRBV7-9,NA,few,CASSLYQEQFF,TGTGCCAGCAGCTTGTATCAGGAGCAGTTCTTC
TRBJ2-1,TRBV7-9,NA,NA,CASSSQSGVRGFF,TGTGCCAGCAGCTCCCAATCGGGGGTCAGGGGGTTCTTC
TRBJ1-1,TRBV20-1,NA,NA,CSAQSGARNTEAFF,TGCAGTGCCCAATCAGGGGCGAGGAACACTGAAGCTTTCTTT
TRBJ2-3,TRBV20-1,TRBD2,many,CSASPMLAGTDTQYF,TGCAGTGCTAGTCCAATGCTAGCGGGAACAGATACGCAGTATTTT
TRBJ2-3,TRBV10-3,TRBD2,many,CATETGGSDTQYF,TGTGCTACAGAAACGGGAGGGTCTGATACGCAGTATTTT
TRBJ1-3,TRBV3-1,NA,once,CASSPLGISGNTIYF,TGTGCCAGCAGCCCCCTCGGGATCTCTGGAAACACCATATATTTT
TRBJ2-2,TRBV28,NA,NA,CASRLVTGELFF,TGTGCCAGCAGATTGGTTACCGGGGAGCTGTTTTTT
TRBJ2-2,TRBV10-3,TRBD1,many,CAISAPGQTNTGELFF,TGTGCCATCAGTGCCCCGGGACAGACAAACACCGGGGAGCTGTTTTTT
TRBJ1-4,TRBV12-3/TRBV12-4,TRBD1,many,CASSPQGAPYNEKLFF,TGTGCCAGCAGTCCACAGGGGGCTCCCTATAATGAAAAACTGTTTTTT
TRBJ1-5,TRBV15,NA,many,CATSRDRQPQHF,TGTGCCACCAGCAGAGATCGACAGCCCCAGCATTTT
TRBJ1-4,TRBV12-3/TRBV12-4,TRBD1,NA,CASSFFPGRGQGSEKLFF,TGTGCCAGCAGTTTTTTTCCTGGTAGGGGACAGGGGAGCGAAAAACTGTTTTTT
TRBJ2-5,TRBV11-2,NA,many,CASSFKLQGQETQYF,TGTGCCAGCAGTTTCAAGCTCCAGGGTCAAGAGACCCAGTACTTC
TRBJ1-1,TRBV7-9,NA,NA,CASSYAHREPEAFF,TGTGCCAGCAGCTACGCCCACAGGGAACCTGAAGCTTTCTTT
TRBJ2-1,TRBV27,TRBD2,once,CASIGPLAGIYNEQFF,TGTGCCAGCATCGGGCCTCTAGCGGGAATTTACAATGAGCAGTTCTTC
TRBJ2-1,TRBV11-3,TRBD2,many,CASSFIAGGSEQFF,TGTGCCAGCAGCTTTATCGCGGGAGGCTCAGAGCAGTTCTTC
TRBJ2-7,TRBV7-2,NA,few,CASSLITGYEQYF,TGTGCCAGCAGCTTAATAACAGGCTACGAGCAGTACTTC
TRBJ1-1,TRBV3-1,NA,many,CASSLEGGRATEAFF,TGTGCCAGCAGTCTCGAGGGTGGCAGGGCCACTGAAGCTTTCTTT
TRBJ2-1,TRBV12-3/TRBV12-4,NA,few,CASSPWGDKWSEQFF,TGTGCCAGCAGCCCCTGGGGGGACAAGTGGAGTGAGCAGTTCTTC
TRBJ1-2,TRBV5-6,NA,NA,CASSIRQDGNYGYTF,TGTGCCAGCAGCATTAGACAGGATGGTAACTATGGCTACACCTTC
TRBJ2-7,TRBV12-3/TRBV12-4,TRBD2,NA,CASSHLAGQGAYEQYF,TGTGCCAGCAGCCACTTAGCGGGGCAGGGAGCATACGAGCAGTACTTC
TRBJ2-7,TRBV29-1,NA,once,CSVVWVELGEQYF,TGCAGCGTTGTGTGGGTGGAACTAGGCGAGCAGTACTTC
TRBJ2-1,TRBV7-2,NA,NA,CASSPGNPYNEQFF,TGTGCCAGCAGCCCAGGGAACCCCTACAATGAGCAGTTCTTC
TRBJ1-1,TRBV7-9,NA,NA,CASSFVQEAFF,TGTGCCAGCAGTTTCGTGCAGGAAGCTTTCTTT
TRBJ2-3,TRBV6-2/TRBV6-3,NA,NA,CASSYSKGGSTDTQYF,TGTGCCAGCAGTTACTCGAAGGGGGGAAGCACAGATACGCAGTATTTT
TRBJ2-1,TRBV20-1,TRBD2,few,CSARTSGRLRDDNEQFF,TGCAGTGCTAGGACTAGCGGGAGGCTCCGTGATGACAATGAGCAGTTCTTC
TRBJ1-6,TRBV20-1,NA,few,CSASSRRDNSPLHF,TGCAGTGCTAGTTCCCGACGGGATAATTCACCCCTCCACTTT
TRBJ1-2,TRBV7-9,NA,NA,CASTTGSGSMMGYTF,TGTGCCAGCACCACGGGGTCAGGTTCTATGATGGGCTACACCTTC
TRBJ2-5,TRBV10-1,TRBD1,many,CASSESRGRRETQYF,TGCGCCAGCAGTGAGTCGAGGGGGCGCCGGGAGACCCAGTACTTC
TRBJ2-7,TRBV7-9,TRBD1,few,CASSLGQNRRYF,TGTGCCAGCAGCTTGGGACAGAACCGACGGTACTTC
TRBJ2-1,TRBV9,NA,NA,CASSASSRPLGNEQFF,TGTGCCAGCAGCGCCTCGAGTCGCCCCCTGGGGAATGAGCAGTTCTTC
TRBJ2-3,TRBV7-9,NA,many,CASSSPLRGSRPDTQYF,TGTGCCAGCAGCTCCCCTCTTCGGGGTAGCCGACCAGATACGCAGTATTTT
TRBJ1-6,TRBV12-3/TRBV12-4,NA,many,CASSLGSSRVPLHF,TGTGCCAGCAGCCTGGGAAGTAGCAGGGTTCCCCTCCACTTT
TRBJ2-1,TRBV7-9,NA,NA,CASRPGTGTYNEQFF,TGTGCCAGCAGACCAGGGACCGGGACATACAATGAGCAGTTCTTC
TRBJ2-1,TRBV7-7,TRBD1,NA,CASSSGQLSSYNEQFF,TGTGCCAGCAGCTCGGGACAGCTCAGCTCCTACAATGAGCAGTTCTTC
TRBJ2-7,TRBV27,TRBD1,NA,CASSRGPGQGNHEQYF,TGTGCCAGCAGTAGGGGACCGGGACAGGGGAACCACGAGCAGTACTTC
TRBJ2-2,TRBV12-3/TRBV12-4,NA,NA,CASSFGGYTGELFF,TGTGCCAGCAGTTTCGGGGGATACACCGGGGAGCTGTTTTTT
TRBJ1-5,TRBV2,TRBD1,NA,CANSQGWNQPQHF,TGTGCCAACTCACAGGGGTGGAATCAGCCCCAGCATTTT
TRBJ1-2,TRBV5-1,NA,NA,CASSPYRASSYGYTF,TGCGCCAGCAGCCCCTACAGGGCGTCCTCCTATGGCTACACCTTC